What follows is one T cell receptor (beta chain) and its context. Its antigen is as yet unknown. V lost 1 base, J lost 3 bases, and 10 bases lay in between. Germline lookup yields CDR1 LGHDT and CDR2 YNNKEL (reference sequence). The CDR3 is made up of 15 amino acids. This table comes from immunoSEQ multiplex PCR, and its TCRdb copy is limited to in-frame clones, with some not included. The table lists roughly 120,000 clones, about 90% of them singletons. Investigators merged groups given second doses at roughly 4 or roughly 12 weeks. These data come from a study of T cell responses to AZD1222 COVID-19 vaccine. Points from the study as a whole: Among spike-specific TCRs, nearly half reportedly target unmutated variant regions. Repertoires were collected only later (after the peak T cell response had occurred).

The material sequenced was peripheral blood, taken 28 days after the second AZD1222 dose. The chain carries TRBV3-1 (or the pseudogene TRBV3-2) and TRBJ1-5; D is unclear. The receptor's source is an adult who received the AZD1222 COVID-19 vaccine. CDR3 bases: TGTGCCAGCAGCCAAGGAGGGCTCGTCAATCAGCCCCAGCATTTT. Its protein product is CASSQGGLVNQPQHF.